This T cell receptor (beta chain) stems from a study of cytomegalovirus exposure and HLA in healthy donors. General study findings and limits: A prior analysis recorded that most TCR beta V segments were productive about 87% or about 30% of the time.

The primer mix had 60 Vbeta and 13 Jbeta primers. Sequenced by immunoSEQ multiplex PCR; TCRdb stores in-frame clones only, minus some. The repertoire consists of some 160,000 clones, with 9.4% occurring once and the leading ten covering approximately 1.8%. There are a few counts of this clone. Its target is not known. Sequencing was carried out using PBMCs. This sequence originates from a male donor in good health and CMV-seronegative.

In nucleotides, the CDR3 is TGTGCCAGCAGCCGCATACAGGGGGACACTGAAGCTTTCTTT. Its translation: CASSRIQGDTEAFF. This rearrangement joins TRBV4-2 to TRBJ1-1, with TRBD1 identical over 8 bases. Germline V CDR1 and CDR2: LGHNA, YNFKEQ. V dropped 4 bases and J dropped 3; count of bases not matched to a gene: 4. This CDR3 region has 14 residues.